This T cell receptor (beta chain) was obtained from a study of early T cells in non-severe SARS-CoV-2 infection. The CDR3 has 15 amino acids. Unique molecular identifiers were affixed to single, distinct cDNA molecules. TCRdb independently ran MiXCR on the 5' RACE reads; one entry per CDR3 protein. The profile shows around 55,000 distinct CDR3 sequences, around 13% of them singletons. Material for sequencing was whole blood. This clonotype was sampled from an adult who was a healthcare worker with PCR-confirmed SARS-CoV-2 infection or an uninfected control (not recorded which). The J gene is TRBJ2-7, the V gene TRBV21-1; the DNA was not compared with TRBD1, the D call given in the table. TRBV21-1 counts as a pseudogene. Here the CDR3 DNA reads TGTGCCAGCAGCAAAGGGCGGGGACACACCTACGAGCAGTACTTC. Translating it yields CASSKGRGHTYEQYF.